This TCR beta chain was found in a study of T cell repertoires in cytomegalovirus infection (dated by TCRdb to 2018 to 2020). For context, the study as a whole: The HLA type of each donor mattered for the analysis, because public TCR beta signatures pointed to carriage of CMV infection along with the matching HLA type.

The reads were generated on an Illumina HiSeq 1500. TCRdb reworked the public reads: Q25 trimming with fastp, MiXCR clone assembly, productive beta chains retained. Each CDR3 protein gets just one entry, which takes the most common genes and DNA from the rows behind it. The sample data list 210,000 or so distinct CDR3 sequences, and approximately 6.7% of these were observed just once. The ten largest clonotypes hold roughly 6.5% of the sample. V and J are trimmed by 1 base and 6 bases, and the gene matches miss 9 bases of the junction. The CDR3 starts with the cysteine, ends with the phenylalanine, and has 17 residues. Solely the CDR3 DNA is kept, with 51 bases framed from the first base. CDR1 and CDR2 were assigned from the germline V gene as KGHSH and LQKENI. This clonotype was seen a handful of times. What antigen it recognizes has not been identified. The record has no base qualities; no much larger clone is one base away.

Summary of the overall study and its limitations: In both this cohort and an independent roughly 400-donor cohort, the cumulative frequency of public TCR beta family members distinguished carriers of CMV infection plus the relevant HLA type. The ex vivo response was dominated by HLA-C-restricted CMV-specific TCR beta clonotypes, which also provided the single most frequent clonotype in two of eight donors.

This sequence originates from a human donor in good health (CMV status not recorded). Some clones in this sample may be carry-over from other donors' samples. The chain is assembled from TRBV18 and TRBJ1-5; the central 10 bases match TRBD1. Specimen: PBMCs. The CDR3 is CASSPLPPTGGLQPQHF. The DNA sequence is as follows: TGTGCCAGCTCACCACTGCCCCCGACAGGGGGCCTTCAGCCCCAGCATTTT.